The table lists the clone carrying this T cell receptor (beta chain) with a few counts. Isolated RNA was reverse transcribed in full, so expressed TCRB transcripts were sequenced. Profiled with immunoSEQ multiplex PCR; TCRdb holds only in-frame clones, not every one. In the table there are 150,000 or so clones, 9% to 10% of which are singletons. The data were taken from a study of beta chain features in type 1 diabetes. The V and J ends lost 5 bases and 0 bases respectively, with 10 bases between them. Germline V gene sequence: CDR1 LNHDA, CDR2 SQIVND (reference sequence). The CDR3 is 15 residues long.

Sequenced: central memory CD4+ T cells from blood. The TCR sequence derives from a woman aged 40 to 55 in good health. The chain couples TRBV19 to TRBJ1-4; no clear D. The CDR3 DNA is TGTGCCAGTAGTTCCCGGGGATCAACTAATGAAAAACTGTTTTTT. It codes for CASSSRGSTNEKLFF.